This T cell receptor beta chain was captured by sequencing in a study of regulatory T cells in long-lasting Graves disease listed by TCRdb under 2021. A note on the overall study: To count as having persistent Graves' disease, a patient had to have received antithyroid drug treatment for over 5 years with TSH receptor autoantibodies remaining persistently positive. This study used TCR sequencing and RNA sequencing of peripheral blood to compare persistent Graves' disease patients against newly diagnosed Graves' disease patients. The study took place in China and was registered as a clinical trial. A total of 35 or so samples underwent TCR sequencing: about 13 from persistent and roughly 20 from newly diagnosed Graves' disease patients. Persistent Graves' disease patients in the clinical cohort had taken antithyroid drugs for 9 to 11 years on average.

Reading the label with the study, this specimen's time point is: persistent/refractory GD, antithyroid drugs over 5 years with positive TRAb. For both TCR sequencing and RNA sequencing, RNA was extracted from PBMCs in TRIzol. The diagnosis of Graves' disease was made according to American Thyroid Association guidelines. Patients for the study were recruited at an endocrinology department in Xi'an, China. From each patient, about 9 milliliters of peripheral blood was collected into an EDTA anticoagulant tube. Ficoll Paque Plus density gradient separation was used to isolate PBMCs, and no further T cell sorting was done. An Agilent 2100 Bioanalyzer and agarose gel were used to check RNA quality, while a NanoDrop 2000 measured RNA concentration. Remarks on this clonotype: Its antigen is not yet known. The record has no base qualities; no much larger clone is one base away.

Results and caveats for the whole study, not just this receptor: Sequencing and analysis were restricted to the TCR beta chain. Only peripheral blood was studied, because thyroid tissue, the primary lesion, was inaccessible. The authors acknowledged the small sample size as a limitation that may reduce accuracy. TRBV28, TRBJ1-2 and TRBJ2-5 were preferentially used in persistent disease, while TRBV20-1 and TRBJ2-1 were favored in newly diagnosed disease. Lower TCR Shannon entropy and fewer highly expanded clones were observed in persistent Graves' disease patients than in newly diagnosed patients, which suggested clonal expansion. More public clonotypes were shared among persistent patients (about 2,800) than among newly diagnosed patients (roughly 1,000).

Relative to germline, V is 5 bases shorter and J is 10 bases shorter, with 25 bases between their ends. Inclusive of the bounding cysteine and phenylalanine, the CDR3 is 16 residues long. Just CDR3 DNA is preserved here, 48 bases in frame from base 1. Reading the germline V gene gives CDR1 MDHEN and CDR2 SYDVKM. The library was generated by multiplex PCR. The instrument given in TCRdb is Illumina HiSeq 4000. CDR3 regions were amplified by Arm-PCR with iRepertoire HTBI primers to construct TCR beta libraries. PCR products were gel purified before sequencing. The authors' pipeline ran thus. A total of roughly 58 TRBV and 14 TRBJ segments were identified across samples and were used for gene usage analysis of CDR3 amino acid clonotypes. COPE and FqMerger were used to merge filtered high-quality paired reads into contigs. BLAST was used to align contigs to the IMGT TRBV, TRBD and TRBJ reference genes, and CDR3 was defined following IMGT. Highly expanded clones were defined as clonotypes with a frequency above 0.1%. Shannon entropy served as the measure of repertoire diversity, while the Gini coefficient captured V-J evenness. A clonotype found in more than one individual was treated as public. The public sequencing data were trimmed at Q25 with fastp and processed into clonotypes with MiXCR by TCRdb, which kept only in-frame beta chains. Under each unique CDR3 protein, matching rows form one entry showing the most common genes and DNA. These V and J calls derive from TCRdb rather than the authors' analysis. A total of a few hundred thousand distinct CDR3 sequences appear in this sample, around 23% of them only once. The top ten clones comprise about 29% of the sample.

This specimen was peripheral blood mononuclear cells (PBMCs), taken when the disease was refractory, from a patient treated with antithyroid drugs. The chain was built from TRBV28 and TRBJ2-3, with a weak D call of TRBD1 (7 bases match). This receptor was taken from a woman between 40 and 55 years old with Graves disease. Donor details come from another sample of the same person, matched by shared clones. Read as DNA, the sequence is TGTGCCAGCAGTCGCTGGACAGGCTCGAGGGACTTGGCGCAGTATTTT. This translates into CASSRWTGSRDLAQYF.